Each of the 20 T cell receptor beta chains below was sequenced from the same sample in a study of regulatory T cells in long-lasting Graves disease (dated by TCRdb to the early 2020s). The label giving this sample's time point can be read as: newly diagnosed GD, antithyroid drugs for less than 3 months. For both TCR sequencing and RNA sequencing, RNA was extracted from PBMCs using TRIzol. Receptor amplification or capture employed multiplex PCR. Sequenced on an Illumina HiSeq 4000. iRepertoire HTBI primers and Arm-PCR amplification of CDR3 regions were used to construct TCR beta libraries. TCRdb handled the public reads itself, with Q25 trimming in fastp and clone calling in MiXCR, and kept productive beta chains. Merged by CDR3 protein, the rows form single entries marked with the most common genes and DNA. This sample is represented by hundreds of thousands of distinct CDR3 sequences; roughly 16% of them were singletons. The top ten constitute about 18% of the sample.

These data were likewise used in another study, on T cells in Graves' hyperthyroidism and ophthalmopathy.

Sequenced here: peripheral blood mononuclear cells (PBMCs), sampled at new diagnosis, from a patient treated with antithyroid drugs. The receptors here all came from a woman younger than 45 with Graves disease. Donor details come from another sample of the same person, matched by shared clones.

V gene TRBV28 combines with J gene TRBJ1-2; 9 bases are shared with TRBD1. V trimming: 4 bases; J trimming: 8 bases; junction bases outside the gene matches: 8. Germline-derived CDR1 and CDR2 are MDHEN and SYDVKM. The CDR3 is 14 residues long. CDR3 bases: TGTGCCAGCAGTTACCCCGGGACAGGGAGGGGCTACACCTTC. Translated: CASSYPGTGRGYTF.

This clonotype was recorded many times. The chain employs TRBV2 and TRBJ1-1; 10 bases align to TRBD1. This CDR3 comprises 12 residues. Germline lookup yields CDR1 SNHLY and CDR2 FYNNEI. V gave up 8 bases and J gave up 8 bases; unmatched junction bases: 5. The CDR3 loop reads CASHRDRGEAFF. The CDR3 DNA reads TGTGCCAGCCACCGGGACAGGGGCGAAGCTTTCTTT.

There are a few counts of this clonotype. The chain links TRBV25-1 to TRBJ1-4; D not resolved. The germline V gene has CDR1 MGHDK and CDR2 SYGVNS. The CDR3 runs 14 residues. Trimming shortened V by 5 bases and J by 0 bases, and 7 bases separated the two germline ends. The DNA of the CDR3 is TGTGCCAGCAGTATGGGGTCAACTAATGAAAAACTGTTTTTT. Translation gives CASSMGSTNEKLFF. The entire variable domain, with the rest obtained from reference TRBV25-1 and TRBJ1-4, is as follows: EADIYQTPRYLVIGTGKKITLECSQTMGHDKMYWYQQDPGMELHLIHYSYGVNSTEKGDLSSESTVSRIRTEHFPLTLESARPSHTSQYLCASSMGSTNEKLFFGSGTQLSVL.

The rearrangement joins TRBV20-1 to TRBJ1-1; 9 bases map to TRBD1. Germline trimming cut 0 bases from V and 2 bases from J; bases unmatched to any gene: 7. Germline V CDR1 and CDR2: DFQATT, SNEGSKA (reference sequence). The CDR3 has 16 residues. The CDR3 bases are TGCAGTGCTAGAGATGTGCCGGGACAGGGAAACACTGAAGCTTTCTTT. Protein product: CSARDVPGQGNTEAFF.

This clonotype was counted ten times or more. CDR3: CASSFGRQNTEAFF. For the CDR3, the DNA is TGTGCCAGCAGTTTTGGTCGACAGAACACTGAAGCTTTCTTT. The genes are TRBV27 and TRBJ1-1; D ambiguous. The germline gives CDR1 MNHEY, CDR2 SMNVEV (reference sequence). V lost 3 bases and J 1 base, leaving 9 bases between the germline ends. CDR3 length: 14 amino acids.

This clonotype occurred many times. V and J are TRBV29-1 and TRBJ1-1, with unresolved D. The V end was cut by 3 bases, the J end by 1 base, with 12 bases between. CDR1 and CDR2 from the germline V gene are SQVTM and ANQGSEA. The CDR3 has 14 amino acids. The CDR3 nucleotides read TGCAGCGTTGAGGGAGAGACGTCGAACACTGAAGCTTTCTTT. Residues: CSVEGETSNTEAFF. Combining the CDR3 with reference TRBV29-1 and TRBJ1-1 gives the whole variable domain SAVISQKPSRDICQRGTSLTIQCQVDSQVTMMFWYRQQPGQSLTLIATANQGSEATYESGFVIDKFPISRPNLTFSTLTVSNMSPEDSSIYLCSVEGETSNTEAFFGQGTRLTVV.

This clonotype came up many times. The gene calls are TRBV9 and TRBJ2-3; 10 bases agree with TRBD1. V shed 4 bases, J shed 1 base, and the junction held 6 bases outside the gene matches. There are 16 residues in the CDR3. CDR1 and CDR2 from the germline V gene are SGDLS and YYNGEE. The CDR3 loop is CASSYVGTGGTDTQYF. The DNA for the CDR3 is TGTGCCAGCAGCTACGTCGGGACAGGGGGCACAGATACGCAGTATTTT.

This clonotype showed up many times. This chain's CDR3 is CSFRGAQTAEQYF. Here the CDR3 DNA reads TGCAGCTTCCGGGGAGCCCAGACGGCCGAGCAGTACTTC. The chain couples TRBV29-1 to TRBJ2-7, with a tentative D call TRBD2 (5 bases). Germline assignment: CDR1 SQVTM and CDR2 ANQGSEA. Between the trimmed V and J ends, which lost 8 bases and 6 bases, there was a span of 20 bases. This CDR3 has 13 amino acids.

This clonotype was seen repeatedly, ten times or more. The genes are TRBV7-9 and TRBJ1-1, with 8 bases fitting TRBD1. Germline V gives CDR1 SEHNR, CDR2 FQNEAQ (reference sequence). V lost 3 bases to trimming and J lost 6 bases; unmatched junction nucleotides: 6. The CDR3 totals 14 residues. The CDR3: CASSFQGAHAEAFF. CDR3 sequence (DNA): TGTGCCAGCAGCTTTCAGGGGGCGCACGCTGAAGCTTTCTTT.

The rearrangement joins TRBV2 to TRBJ2-4; 9 nucleotides agree with TRBD1. Germline-derived CDR1 and CDR2 are SNHLY and FYNNEI. After removal of 6 bases from V and 4 bases from J, the junction contained 7 bases not matched to a gene. The length of the CDR3 is 15 residues. As DNA, the CDR3 is TGTGCCAGCAGCGACCTTGGGACAGGGAAAAACATTCAGTACTTC. It is translated as CASSDLGTGKNIQYF.

This clonotype showed up many times. The rearrangement links TRBV7-9 to TRBJ2-1; the match to TRBD1 covers 9 bases. The V gene's germline CDR1 is SEHNR and CDR2 FQNEAQ (reference sequence). The CDR3 is 16 amino acids. The V segment lost 4 bases and the J segment 1 base; nucleotides outside the gene matches: 5. The CDR3 bases are TGTGCCAGCAGCTCGAGACAGGGGGTTTCCTACAATGAGCAGTTCTTC. It specifies CASSSRQGVSYNEQFF. The full variable domain, completed using reference TRBV7-9 and TRBJ2-1, is DTGVSQNPRHKITKRGQNVTFRCDPISEHNRLYWYRQTLGQGPEFLTYFQNEAQLEKSRLLSDRFSAERPKGSFSTLEIQRTEQGDSAMYLCASSSRQGVSYNEQFFGPGTRLTVL.

This clonotype appeared a few times. One base away lies a much larger clone, so this may be a sequencing read error. The rearrangement joins TRBV24-1 to TRBJ1-2, with a tentative D call TRBD1 (5 bases). Trimming removed 4 bases at V and 3 bases at J, with 5 bases between. The CDR3 is 12 residues long. The germline gives CDR1 KGHDR, CDR2 SFDVKD. CDR3 DNA sequence: TGTGCCACCAGTGACAGGGACTATGGCTACACCTTC. It encodes CATSDRDYGYTF.

This rearrangement joins TRBV5-1 to TRBJ2-5; tentatively, D is TRBD1 (5 bases). Per germline, CDR1 SGHRS and CDR2 YFSETQ. V gave up 1 base and J gave up 5 bases, with 9 bases separating them. This CDR3 contains 13 residues. CDR3 region: CASSLQGGETQYF. CDR3 DNA: TGCGCCAGCAGCTTGCAGGGTGGGGAGACCCAGTACTTC.

The rearrangement links TRBV11-2 to TRBJ1-2, with TRBD1 matching over 7 bases. This CDR3 spans 13 amino acids. The germline V gene has CDR1 SGHAT and CDR2 FQNNGV. Unmatched junction bases numbered 10, after V lost 5 bases and J lost 10 bases. In nucleotides, the CDR3 is TGTGCCAGCAGCCCCCAGGCGGACAGGCACTACACCTTC. Translation: CASSPQADRHYTF.

The V call is TRBV7-9, the J call TRBJ1-1; D gene unclear. The CDR3 loop spans 14 amino acids. Germline V gives CDR1 SEHNR, CDR2 FQNEAQ (reference sequence). V lost 5 bases and J 0 bases, leaving 10 bases between the germline ends. The CDR3 protein is CASSLFEMNTEAFF. CDR3 in DNA: TGTGCCAGCAGCCTTTTTGAGATGAACACTGAAGCTTTCTTT.

This clonotype has at least ten counts. CDR3 amino acids: CASKGTTPSTDTQYF. CDR3 coding DNA: TGTGCCAGCAAAGGGACTACCCCTAGCACAGATACGCAGTATTTT. The chain couples TRBV28 to TRBJ2-3, with 7 bases matching TRBD2. V lost 7 bases, J lost 0 bases, and 7 bases stayed unmatched. The germline CDR1 and CDR2 sequences are MDHEN and SYDVKM. CDR3 length: 15 amino acids.

The table lists this clonotype with many counts. The V gene is TRBV18, the J gene TRBJ1-1, with D maybe TRBD1 (6 bases). Trimming left V 3 bases short and J 2 bases short, with 10 bases between. Germline CDR1 and CDR2: KGHSH and LQKENI. The CDR3 contains 14 residues. CDR3 residues: CASSPRQDNTEAFF. The CDR3 DNA follows: TGTGCCAGCTCACCGCGACAGGATAACACTGAAGCTTTCTTT.

This clonotype has at least ten counts. The chain links TRBV28 to TRBJ2-3; perhaps TRBD2 as D (5 bases). This CDR3 region has 17 residues. The germline V gene encodes CDR1 MDHEN and CDR2 SYDVKM. Trimming shortened V by 6 bases and J by 2 bases, and 21 bases separated the two germline ends. CDR3 sequence (DNA): TGTGCCAGCAGCTACACCCTAGCACCATCCATCACAGATACGCAGTATTTT. Its translation is CASSYTLAPSITDTQYF.

This clonotype was counted at least ten times. V is TRBV6-1 and J is TRBJ1-1; 9 bases line up with TRBD1. Germline V lookup: CDR1 MNHNS, CDR2 SASEGT. The CDR3 spans 13 residues. Germline trimming cut 6 bases from V and 1 base from J; bases unmatched to any gene: 0. CDR3 sequence: CASRDRGNTEAFF. For the CDR3, the DNA is TGTGCCAGCAGGGACAGGGGGAACACTGAAGCTTTCTTT.

The sample holds many counts of this clonotype. This chain links TRBV5-6 with TRBJ2-7, with TRBD1 identical over 7 bases. This CDR3 spans 13 amino acids. After removal of 4 bases from V and 4 bases from J, the junction contained 5 bases not matched to a gene. Germline assignment: CDR1 SGHDT and CDR2 YYEEEE. CDR3 sequence reads: CASSKTGSYEQYF. The CDR3, as DNA: TGTGCCAGCAGCAAGACAGGGTCTTACGAGCAGTACTTC.